These 26 T cell receptor beta chains originate from one sample sequenced in a study of cytomegalovirus exposure and HLA in healthy donors. In the PCR, 60 Vbeta and 13 Jbeta primers were used. TCRdb's table, derived via immunoSEQ multiplex PCR, lists solely in-frame clones and lacks some. The sample carries 90,000 or so clones, 82% recorded once. Sequencing was done on a sample of PBMCs. Source of these receptors: a young man in good health and CMV-seropositive.

This chain joins TRBV27 and TRBJ1-5; TRBD1 matches 9 bases. The CDR3 runs to 15 residues. Germline CDR1 is MNHEY and CDR2 is SMNVEV (reference sequence). The V and J ends lost 6 bases and 6 bases, in that order; junction bases with no gene match: 9. CDR3 sequence: CASRTLQGAIQPQHF. For the CDR3, the DNA is TGTGCCAGCAGGACCTTACAGGGGGCTATTCAGCCCCAGCATTTT.

About this clone: Other DNA sequences in the sample encode the same CDR3. The chain recombines TRBV25-1 with TRBJ1-5; D gene unclear. The V end was cut by 1 base, the J end by 2 bases, with 3 bases between. From germline, CDR1 is MGHDK and CDR2 SYGVNS. This CDR3 comprises 13 residues. The CDR3: CASSESGNQPQHF. CDR3 bases: TGTGCCAGCAGTGAATCGGGCAATCAGCCCCAGCATTTT.

To note about this clone: The sample carries other DNA sequences with the same CDR3. V gene TRBV19 combines with J gene TRBJ2-1, with TRBD2 matching over 7 bases. CDR3 length: 14 residues. V shed 8 bases, J shed 0 bases, and the junction held 4 bases outside the gene matches. CDR1 is LNHDA, CDR2 SQIVND, per germline (reference sequence). In DNA form, the CDR3 reads TGTGCCAGTCGTAGCGGGTCCTCCTACAATGAGCAGTTCTTC. Protein: CASRSGSSYNEQFF.

The chain employs TRBV7-2 and TRBJ1-2; D is uncertain. CDR1 SGHTA and CDR2 FQGNSA come from the germline V gene. V was cut by 1 base and J by 6 bases, with 9 bases left in between. CDR3 length equals 13 residues. In DNA, the CDR3 is TGTGCCAGCAGCTTAGACGGGTGGGATGGCTACACCTTC. This codes for CASSLDGWDGYTF.

This clone occurred a few times. V gene TRBV6-5 combines with J gene TRBJ1-1; D uncertain. The germline V and J ends were trimmed by 2 bases and 4 bases, with 11 bases remaining between them. This CDR3 is built from 14 residues. Germline CDR1 reads MNHEY; CDR2 reads SVGAGI. CDR3 region: CASSYLGVSTEAFF. The CDR3 DNA follows: TGTGCCAGCAGTTACCTCGGAGTTAGCACTGAAGCTTTCTTT.

The chain employs TRBV5-4 and TRBJ2-3; 13 bases are a match to TRBD2. CDR3 length equals 16 residues. Trimming cost V 4 bases and J 6 bases; bases outside gene matches: 8. Germline CDR1 and CDR2: SGHNT and YYREEE (reference sequence). The CDR3 loop is CASSTGTSGIPDTQYF. CDR3 nucleotide sequence: TGTGCCAGCAGCACCGGGACTAGCGGGATTCCCGATACGCAGTATTTT.

The chain recombines TRBV5-6 with TRBJ1-3, with D possibly being TRBD1 (5 bases). In germline, CDR1 is SGHDT, CDR2 YYEEEE. This CDR3 has 17 residues. V lost 2 bases and J 3 bases, leaving 18 bases between the germline ends. The chain's CDR3 is CASSFQGRRGGGNTIYF. The CDR3 DNA reads TGTGCCAGCAGCTTCCAGGGTAGGAGAGGTGGTGGAAACACCATATATTTT.

V and J are TRBV28 and TRBJ2-5, with D unresolved. The CDR3 runs to 14 residues. Germline CDR1 reads MDHEN; CDR2 reads SYDVKM. V lost 1 base, J lost 10 bases, and 16 bases lay in between. CDR3 sequence reads: CASSLLVGQAGQYF. CDR3 sequence (DNA): TGTGCCAGCAGTTTATTAGTTGGCCAGGCCGGCCAGTACTTC.

The rearrangement uses TRBV6-6 and TRBJ2-1; D unclear. CDR1 is MNHNY and CDR2 is SVGAGI in the germline V gene (reference sequence). CDR3 length equals 13 residues. V lost 6 bases to trimming and J lost 2 bases, with 8 bases between them. The CDR3 DNA follows: TGTGCCAGCAGCCGTACTACCTACAATGAGCAGTTCTTC. The encoded protein is CASSRTTYNEQFF.

The rearrangement links TRBV7-9 to TRBJ2-7; tentatively, D is TRBD2 (5 bases). The ends were cut back, 0 bases at V and 0 bases at J, with 9 bases in the middle. This CDR3 is 15 amino acids long. Per the germline V gene, CDR1 is SEHNR and CDR2 is FQNEAQ (reference sequence). CDR3 protein: CASSLAEDFSYEQYF. Here the CDR3 DNA reads TGTGCCAGCAGCTTAGCCGAGGACTTCTCCTACGAGCAGTACTTC.

This chain uses TRBV19 with TRBJ2-1, with TRBD2 identical over 8 bases. Unmatched junction bases numbered 4, after V lost 10 bases and J lost 2 bases. This CDR3 has 13 amino acids. CDR1 is LNHDA and CDR2 is SQIVND in the germline V gene (reference sequence). CDR3 nucleotides: TGTGCCACAAGCGGGAGAGCCTACAATGAGCAGTTCTTC. Translated: CATSGRAYNEQFF.

The chain couples TRBV6-5 to TRBJ1-5; 7 nucleotides match TRBD1. The CDR3 runs 13 residues. Germline CDR1 is MNHEY and CDR2 is SVGAGI. Germline trimming cut 5 bases from V and 2 bases from J; bases unmatched to any gene: 0. The DNA of the CDR3 is TGTGCCAGCAGTCAGGGGGGCAATCAGCCCCAGCATTTT. It specifies CASSQGGNQPQHF.

The chain uses TRBV19 and TRBJ1-2, with 8 bases identical to TRBD1. From germline, CDR1 is LNHDA and CDR2 SQIVND (reference sequence). With V trimmed by 5 bases and J by 1 base, 3 bases remained unmatched. This CDR3 has 14 amino acids. The CDR3 protein is CASSFGQGNYGYTF. CDR3 nucleotides: TGTGCCAGTAGTTTCGGACAGGGTAACTATGGCTACACCTTC. The whole variable domain, remainder taken from reference TRBV19 and TRBJ1-2, is DGGITQSPKYLFRKEGQNVTLSCEQNLNHDAMYWYRQDPGQGLRLIYYSQIVNDFQKGDIAEGYSVSREKKESFPLTVTSAQKNPTAFYLCASSFGQGNYGYTFGSGTRLTVV.

This clone was counted between two and nine times. The gene calls are TRBV4-3 and TRBJ2-7, with D perhaps matching TRBD2 (6 bases). The V gene lost 1 base and the J gene lost 7 bases, with 8 bases spanning the gap. The CDR3 is 12 amino acids. Germline CDR1 and CDR2: LGHNA and YSLEER. DNA of the CDR3: TGCGCCAGCAGCCAAGGGAGGGCAGAGCAGTACTTC. As protein: CASSQGRAEQYF.

The V and J genes are TRBV6-1 and TRBJ2-2; D is unclear. This CDR3 spans 14 amino acids. Germline CDR1 is MNHNS and CDR2 is SASEGT. Deletions cut 3 bases from V and 8 bases from J, with 13 bases between. The CDR3 sequence is CASSDRVPPGELFF. The CDR3 DNA is TGTGCCAGCAGTGACCGGGTCCCCCCGGGGGAGCTGTTTTTT.

As for this clone: The sample holds other DNA sequences that translate to the same CDR3. The chain is built from TRBV28 and TRBJ2-5; D perhaps matches TRBD1 (6 bases). CDR1 MDHEN and CDR2 SYDVKM come from the germline V gene. The CDR3 length is 14 residues. Trimming removed 3 bases at V and 5 bases at J, with 13 bases between. As DNA, the CDR3 is TGTGCCAGCAGTTTCTTGGACAGAGGGGAGACCCAGTACTTC. Residues: CASSFLDRGETQYF.

This rearrangement joins TRBV5-1 to TRBJ2-7; D is perhaps TRBD1 (6 bases). Deletions cut 4 bases from V and 3 bases from J, with 14 bases between. Germline assignment: CDR1 SGHRS and CDR2 YFSETQ. This CDR3 comprises 14 residues. Written as DNA, the CDR3 is TGCGCCAGCAGCACAATGACAGGCGACTACGAGCAGTACTTC. Its protein product is CASSTMTGDYEQYF.

The chain joins TRBV5-1 to TRBJ2-1, with D unclear. CDR1 SGHRS and CDR2 YFSETQ come from the germline V gene. With 0 bases removed from V and 8 bases from J, the gap between germline ends came to 6 bases. This CDR3 is 12 amino acids long. The CDR3 reads CASSLAFDEQFF. CDR3 nucleotide sequence: TGCGCCAGCAGCTTGGCCTTCGATGAGCAGTTCTTC.

This clone qualifies as medium-sized. The rearrangement joins TRBV4-3 to TRBJ2-2, with D possibly being TRBD2 (6 bases). The V end lost 3 bases, the J end lost 3 bases, and 14 bases lay between the germline ends. This CDR3 is built from 16 residues. The germline V gene has CDR1 LGHNA and CDR2 YSLEER. In DNA form, the CDR3 reads TGCGCCAGCAGCCACCTTCTGGGACTGGACACCGGGGAGCTGTTTTTT. Protein sequence: CASSHLLGLDTGELFF.

The chain carries TRBV30 and TRBJ2-5; weak D call: TRBD2 (5 bases). Deletions cut 4 bases from V and 4 bases from J, with 19 bases between. The CDR3 runs 15 residues. The germline V gene has CDR1 GTSNPN and CDR2 SVGIG (reference sequence). DNA for the CDR3: TGTGCCTGGACCGGCAGCCGGAGGTTCGGAGAGACCCAGTACTTC. This translates into CAWTGSRRFGETQYF.

CDR3 DNA sequence: TGTGCCAGCAGTGGCAGCCGGGACTTAAACGAGGAGCAGTACTTC. Its protein product is CASSGSRDLNEEQYF. J is TRBJ2-7 and V is TRBV6-1; possibly TRBD2 for D (6 bases). V lost 4 bases and J lost 7, with 20 bases in between. The length of the CDR3 is 15 residues. CDR1 and CDR2 from the germline V gene are MNHNS and SASEGT.

The chain couples TRBV28 to TRBJ1-1, with a possible D match to TRBD1 (6 bases). The V gene's germline CDR1 is MDHEN and CDR2 SYDVKM. The V end lost 6 bases, the J end lost 5 bases, and 13 bases lay between the germline ends. There are 13 residues in the CDR3. CDR3 bases: TGTGCCAGCAGCCCGAACAGGGTTACTGAAGCTTTCTTT. Protein: CASSPNRVTEAFF. The whole variable domain, filled in from reference TRBV28 and TRBJ1-1, reads DVKVTQSSRYLVKRTGEKVFLECVQDMDHENMFWYRQDPGLGLRLIYFSYDVKMKEKGDIPEGYSVSREKKERFSLILESASTNQTSMYLCASSPNRVTEAFFGQGTRLTVV.

The gene calls are TRBV7-8 and TRBJ1-1; possible D gene TRBD1, 6 bases. The CDR3 has 15 residues. V lost 5 bases and J lost 1, with 14 bases in between. Germline CDR1 reads SGHVS; CDR2 reads FQNEAQ. The CDR3, as DNA: TGTGCCAGCAGCAAATGGGACACTACGAACACTGAAGCTTTCTTT. Protein sequence: CASSKWDTTNTEAFF.

This clone showed up just a few times. CDR3 residues: CASSQPGQGMNNYGYTF. CDR3 nucleotide sequence: TGCGCCAGCAGCCAACCGGGACAGGGGATGAACAACTATGGCTACACCTTC. This sequence joins TRBV4-1 and TRBJ1-2; 10 bases are shared with TRBD1. This CDR3 region has 17 residues. Per germline, CDR1 MGHRA and CDR2 YSYEKL. V trimming: 2 bases; J trimming: 2 bases; junction bases outside the gene matches: 8.

The V call is TRBV7-9, the J call TRBJ2-7; TRBD2 is a possible D gene (5 bases). V was shortened by 5 bases and J by 4 bases, with 15 bases between the two germline ends. CDR1 and CDR2 (germline): SEHNR, FQNEAQ (reference sequence). The length of the CDR3 is 14 residues. Here the CDR3 DNA reads TGTGCCAGCAGCCCGGCTCGAGGGTGGTACGAGCAGTACTTC. Its protein is CASSPARGWYEQYF.

This chain uses TRBV6-5 with TRBJ2-5; tentative D call: TRBD1 (5 bases). CDR3 length equals 14 residues. V shed 6 bases and J shed 0 bases, with 11 bases lying between them. Germline assignment: CDR1 MNHEY and CDR2 SVGAGI. CDR3 sequence: CASRPDSYQETQYF. CDR3 nucleotides: TGTGCCAGCAGGCCCGACAGTTACCAAGAGACCCAGTACTTC.